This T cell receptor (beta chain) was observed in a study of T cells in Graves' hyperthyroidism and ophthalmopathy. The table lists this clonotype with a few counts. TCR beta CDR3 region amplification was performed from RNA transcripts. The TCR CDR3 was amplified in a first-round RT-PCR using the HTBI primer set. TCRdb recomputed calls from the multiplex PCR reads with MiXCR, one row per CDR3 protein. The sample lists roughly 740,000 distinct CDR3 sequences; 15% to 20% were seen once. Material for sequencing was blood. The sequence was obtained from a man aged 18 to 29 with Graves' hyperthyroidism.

The CDR3 region is CASSSRTKNTDTQYF. For the CDR3, the DNA is TGTGCCAGCAGCTCCCGGACCAAAAACACAGATACGCAGTATTTT. This chain links TRBV14 with TRBJ2-3; no clear D gene. The CDR3 sequence is 15 residues long. CDR1 and CDR2 from the germline V gene are SGHDN and FVKESK. V was clipped by 5 bases and J by 2 bases, with 14 bases between them.